This TCR beta chain comes out of a study of regulatory T cells in long-lasting Graves disease. Construction of the TCR beta libraries employed iRepertoire HTBI primers in conjunction with Arm-PCR of CDR3 regions. TCRdb re-called the multiplex PCR reads through MiXCR, storing one row per CDR3 protein. The repertoire has 550,000 to 700,000 distinct CDR3 sequences, around 15% of them found once; the top ten carry more than 10%. As to time point: newly diagnosed GD, antithyroid drugs for less than 3 months. Researchers made the TCR library from RNA that was extracted from PBMCs. V dropped 3 bases and J dropped 4; count of bases not matched to a gene: 4. CDR3 size: 14 residues. The V gene's germline CDR1 is DFQATT and CDR2 SNEGSKA (reference sequence). Study-level points and caveats: Persistent disease preferred TRBV28, TRBJ1-2 and TRBJ2-5; new disease, TRBV20-1 and TRBJ2-1.

This clonotype was detected ten times or more. Its antigen is unknown. A further study also used this sample, focusing on T cells in Graves' hyperthyroidism and ophthalmopathy. Per that paper: In the blood, most expanded thyroid clonotypes above 0.001 appeared as well.

The chain combines TRBV20-1 with TRBJ2-1, with 9 bases aligning to TRBD1. The receptor's source is a man aged 18 to 29 with Graves disease. The sample was peripheral blood mononuclear cells (PBMCs), taken at new diagnosis, from a patient treated with antithyroid drugs. CDR3: CSARAGQGYNEQFF. CDR3 DNA sequence: TGCAGTGCTAGGGCGGGACAGGGATACAATGAGCAGTTCTTC.